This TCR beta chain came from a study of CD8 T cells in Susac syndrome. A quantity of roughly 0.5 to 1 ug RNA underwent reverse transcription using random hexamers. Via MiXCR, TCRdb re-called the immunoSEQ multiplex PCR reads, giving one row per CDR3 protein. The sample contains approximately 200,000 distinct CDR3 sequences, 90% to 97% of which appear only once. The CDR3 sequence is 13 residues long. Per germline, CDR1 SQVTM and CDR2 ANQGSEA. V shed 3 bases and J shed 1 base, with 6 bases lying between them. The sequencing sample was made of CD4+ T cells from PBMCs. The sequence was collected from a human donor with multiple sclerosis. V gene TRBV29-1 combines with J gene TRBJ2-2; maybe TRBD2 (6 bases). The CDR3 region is CSVEGLNTGELFF. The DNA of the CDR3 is TGCAGCGTTGAGGGACTGAACACCGGGGAGCTGTTTTTT.